This TCR beta chain was observed in a study of blood T cells in healthy people across ages. Germline CDR1 and CDR2: SGHRS and YFSETQ. There are 14 residues in the CDR3. Sample-barcoded 5' priming and a J-beta primer mix drove a second PCR of about 6 to 12 cycles. MiXCR was run by TCRdb on the 5' RACE reads, yielding one entry per CDR3 protein. The sample lists approximately 1.5 million distinct CDR3 sequences, approximately 43% occurring once. This receptor was identified in a woman aged 18-29 years in good health. Sequencing was carried out using blood. The rearrangement uses TRBV5-1 and TRBJ2-7, with D possibly matching TRBD1 (5 bases). The tail of the sequence fits TRBJ2-4 better, so the J call may be wrong. DNA for the CDR3: TGCGCCAGCAGCTTGGAAGGGGTCCAAAACATTCAGTACTTC. It yields the protein CASSLEGVQNIQYF.